This T cell receptor beta chain was observed in a study of cytotoxic CD8 clonotypes in ibrutinib-treated CLL. Looking at the study overall: Across the patients, roughly 10 were relapsed/refractory, 15 treatment-naive and approximately 18 IGHV unmutated.

The sequencing depth, 1 in 200,000 to 1 in 1 million T cells, was the target. Only in-frame clones appear in the TCRdb table, and some are missing; sequencing was by immunoSEQ multiplex PCR. The table lists roughly 250,000 clones, roughly 70% of them singletons. The length of the CDR3 is 13 residues. The germline V and J ends were trimmed by 4 bases and 7 bases, with 13 bases remaining between them. Germline CDR1 reads SGHTA; CDR2 reads FQGTGA. Sequencing was performed on PBMCs, taken after 24 months of ibrutinib treatment. This sequence was found in a human donor with chronic lymphocytic leukemia. The rearrangement joins TRBV7-3 to TRBJ1-2; D gene uncertain. CDR3 DNA: TGTGCCAGCAGCTCATCAAGCCTGGGTGGCTACACCTTC. Protein: CASSSSSLGGYTF.